This T cell receptor (beta chain) was captured by sequencing in a study of T cell clonotyping in hematopoietic cell transplantation. Some clones are missing from TCRdb's copy, which holds only in-frame ones; the method was immunoSEQ multiplex PCR. The data show around 6,500 clones, with around nine tenths seen just once and approximately 7.7% held by the top ten. The CDR3 is 13 amino acids. Germline-derived CDR1 and CDR2 are SEHNR and FQNEAQ (reference sequence). Trimming pared 3 bases from V and 6 bases from J, leaving 8 bases between. Samples: about 28 days before transplant, then days 30, 100 and 180 after. In the case of this clone: What it binds is not known.

Overall study results and limits: At the given depth, recipient repertoires were over 95% de novo clonotypes. CD4 and CD8 repertoire contributions could not be separated without sorting. Pathologically expanded recipient clonotypes increased progressively from day 30 to day 180 as diversity fell.

This sequence joins TRBV7-9 and TRBJ2-2; the D call may be TRBD1 or TRBD2 (6 bases each). The TCR sequence derives from a male patient between 40 and 49 years old who had an allogeneic stem cell transplant from an unrelated donor, so the T cells may come from the graft donor. Some clones in this sample may be carry-over from other donors' samples. The sample here was peripheral blood mononuclear cells, taken 100 days after allogeneic stem cell transplant. As DNA, the CDR3 is TGTGCCAGCAGCTTCGGGGGCCCCGGGGAGCTGTTTTTT. It translates to CASSFGGPGELFF.